The clone carrying this T cell receptor beta chain came up once. Data came from immunoSEQ multiplex PCR; TCRdb stores just in-frame clones and leaves some out. Here the sample spans about 73,000 clones, approximately 90% being singletons. The investigators sampled blood at baseline, at cycle 4 day 1, and at cycle 7 day 1. The source of the sample is a study of OX40 agonist ivuxolimab in advanced cancers. Study at large: Patients took ivuxolimab, an agonistic anti-OX40 (CD134) antibody.

With V trimmed by 4 bases and J by 0 bases, 12 bases remained unmatched. The CDR3 consists of 18 residues. Germline lookup yields CDR1 SGHDN and CDR2 FVKESK. The sequenced sample was CD4+ or CD8+ T cells sorted from blood, obtained in a trial of the OX40 agonist ivuxolimab. The TCR was taken from an adult with an advanced solid tumor such as melanoma, head and neck, liver or kidney cancer. The chain employs TRBV14 and TRBJ2-1; 7 nucleotides align to TRBD1. The CDR3: CASSRIRGFGSSYNEQFF. CDR3 sequence (DNA): TGTGCCAGCAGCCGAATCAGGGGGTTTGGGAGCTCCTACAATGAGCAGTTCTTC.